The 13 T cell receptor beta chains presented below share a single source sample, sequenced in a study of blood T cell repertoires in COVID-19. The data were produced by immunoSEQ multiplex PCR, yet TCRdb's version contains in-frame clones alone and is incomplete. The sample holds 250,000 to 300,000 clones, roughly 90% seen once. The sequenced sample consisted of peripheral blood. The origin of the receptors is a woman aged 40 to 49 who had recovered from COVID-19.

This rearrangement joins TRBV9 to TRBJ1-2; D gene unclear. Deletions cut 4 bases from V and 4 bases from J, with 20 bases between. Germline V gene data show CDR1 as SGDLS and CDR2 as YYNGEE. The CDR3 consists of 16 residues. CDR3 loop: CASSSAVSASGYGYTF. The CDR3 bases are TGTGCCAGCAGCTCGGCGGTGAGTGCCTCGGGCTATGGCTACACCTTC. The variable domain in full, with the rest retrieved from reference TRBV9 and TRBJ1-2, is DSGVTQTPKHLITATGQRVTLRCSPRSGDLSVYWYQQSLDQGLQFLIQYYNGEERAKGNILERFSAQQFPDLHSELNLSSLELGDSALYFCASSSAVSASGYGYTFGSGTRLTVV.

The chain combines TRBV18 with TRBJ1-2; D not resolved. This CDR3 is 13 amino acids long. V lost 6 bases and J 6 bases, leaving 14 bases between the germline ends. Looked up from germline, CDR1 is KGHSH and CDR2 is LQKENI. DNA for the CDR3: TGTGCCAGCTCCCCTCAAAACTCGGATGGCTACACCTTC. This translates into CASSPQNSDGYTF.

This rearrangement joins TRBV27 to TRBJ1-5, with TRBD1 as a possible D gene (5 bases). V dropped 5 bases and J dropped 5 bases, with 16 bases sitting between them. The CDR3 sequence is 15 residues long. Germline V lookup: CDR1 MNHEY, CDR2 SMNVEV (reference sequence). CDR3 DNA: TGTGCCAGCAGTCCCAGACGCGGGGACGATCAGCCCCAGCATTTT. Translating gives CASSPRRGDDQPQHF.

The chain uses TRBV3-1 (or the pseudogene TRBV3-2) and TRBJ2-1, with 13 bases fitting TRBD2. V shed 4 bases, J shed 4 bases, and the junction held 7 bases outside the gene matches. Germline V CDR1 and CDR2: LGHDT, YNNKEL (reference sequence). CDR3 size: 17 residues. CDR3: CASSPTGTSGIYNEQFF. The DNA for the CDR3 is TGTGCCAGCAGCCCCACCGGGACTAGCGGGATATACAATGAGCAGTTCTTC.

The V call is TRBV19, the J call TRBJ2-7; D is possibly TRBD1 (5 bases). CDR1 LNHDA and CDR2 SQIVND come from the germline V gene (reference sequence). V was trimmed by 5 bases and J by 0 bases, leaving 11 bases between them. The CDR3 covers 14 residues. Here the CDR3 reads CASSVTGDSYEQYF. In DNA form, the CDR3 reads TGTGCCAGTAGTGTAACAGGTGACTCCTACGAGCAGTACTTC.

This chain uses TRBV6-5 with TRBJ1-5; D call uncertain. The CDR3 is 16 residues long. Germline CDR1 is MNHEY and CDR2 is SVGAGI. Trimming shortened V by 2 bases and J by 0 bases, and 11 bases separated the two germline ends. CDR3 coding DNA: TGTGCCAGCAGTTACGCGGCAGCAAATAGCAATCAGCCCCAGCATTTT. Its protein is CASSYAAANSNQPQHF.

This clone was found a few times. The J gene is TRBJ1-2, the V gene TRBV3-1 (or the pseudogene TRBV3-2), with D maybe TRBD1 (6 bases). The CDR3 totals 13 residues. CDR1 LGHDT and CDR2 YNNKEL come from the germline V gene (reference sequence). Deletions cut 4 bases from V and 7 bases from J, with 13 bases between. In DNA, the CDR3 is TGTGCCAGCAGCCGGGCGGGGGCCGGTGGCTACACCTTC. Translation gives CASSRAGAGGYTF.

Only one count was recorded for this clone. This chain joins TRBV7-2 and TRBJ2-1; 7 bases align to TRBD2. This CDR3 contains 15 residues. Trimming cost V 1 base and J 6 bases; bases outside gene matches: 6. The germline V gene has CDR1 SGHTA and CDR2 FQGNSA. The CDR3 spells CASSLDFGRTNEQFF. In nucleotides, the CDR3 is TGTGCCAGCAGCTTAGATTTCGGGAGGACCAATGAGCAGTTCTTC.

This chain connects TRBV18 to TRBJ1-1; 10 bases match TRBD1. V shed 2 bases, J shed 11 bases, and the junction held 11 bases outside the gene matches. The CDR3 covers 15 residues. The germline V gene has CDR1 KGHSH and CDR2 LQKENI. The CDR3 DNA reads as TGTGCCAGCTCACCAACCGGGACAGGGGAAGCGCGGGCTTTCTTT. It codes for CASSPTGTGEARAFF.

As to this clone: The junction departs from the called germline gene at one end, perhaps through a read error. The CDR3 bases are TGTGCCAGCAGCGAAGCTAGCGGGAGTACAACAGATACGCAGTATTTT. It specifies CASSEASGSTTDTQYF. This chain uses TRBV6-1 with TRBJ2-3, with 10 bases that match TRBD2. This CDR3 comprises 16 residues. Per the germline V gene, CDR1 is MNHNS and CDR2 is SASEGT.

V and J are TRBV4-1 and TRBJ2-3; D is perhaps TRBD2 (6 bases). Germline CDR1 and CDR2: MGHRA and YSYEKL. V was trimmed by 4 bases and J by 2 bases, leaving 19 bases between them. The CDR3 extends over 17 amino acids. The CDR3, as DNA: TGCGCCAGCAGCCTGGGAGGAGAGACAGTCTACACAGATACGCAGTATTTT. Its translation: CASSLGGETVYTDTQYF.

The rearrangement joins TRBV6-5 to TRBJ1-4; maybe TRBD1 (6 bases). The CDR3 length is 13 residues. V was cut by 6 bases and J by 8 bases, with 13 bases left in between. Germline assignment: CDR1 MNHEY and CDR2 SVGAGI. The chain's CDR3 is CASRSGDGEKLFF. The CDR3 coding sequence is TGTGCCAGCAGATCAGGGGATGGGGAAAAACTGTTTTTT.

The chain couples TRBV12-5 to TRBJ2-7, with 8 bases fitting TRBD1. The CDR3 totals 15 residues. The germline gives CDR1 LGHNT, CDR2 FRNRAP. The V segment lost 7 bases and the J segment 1 base; nucleotides outside the gene matches: 9. CDR3 loop: CASELLRDRSYEQYF. In DNA form, the CDR3 reads TGTGCTAGTGAACTGCTCCGGGACAGGTCCTACGAGCAGTACTTC.